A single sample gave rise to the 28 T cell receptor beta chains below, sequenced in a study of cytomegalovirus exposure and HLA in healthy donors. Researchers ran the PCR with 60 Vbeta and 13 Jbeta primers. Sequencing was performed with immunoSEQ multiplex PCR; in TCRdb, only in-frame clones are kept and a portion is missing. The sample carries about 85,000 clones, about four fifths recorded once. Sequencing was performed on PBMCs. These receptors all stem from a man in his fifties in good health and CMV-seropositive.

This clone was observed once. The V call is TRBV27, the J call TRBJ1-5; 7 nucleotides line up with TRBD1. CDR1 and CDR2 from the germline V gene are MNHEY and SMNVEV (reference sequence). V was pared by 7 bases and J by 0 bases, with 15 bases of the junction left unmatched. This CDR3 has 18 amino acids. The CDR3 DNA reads TGTGCCAGCACCCTTCACAGGGGAAAAGGGTATAGCAATCAGCCCCAGCATTTT. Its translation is CASTLHRGKGYSNQPQHF.

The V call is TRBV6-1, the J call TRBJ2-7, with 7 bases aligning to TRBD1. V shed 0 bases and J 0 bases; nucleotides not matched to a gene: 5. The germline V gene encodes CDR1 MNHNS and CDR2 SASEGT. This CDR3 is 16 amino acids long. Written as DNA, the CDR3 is TGTGCCAGCAGTGAAGCAACGGGGACAGCCTCCTACGAGCAGTACTTC. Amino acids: CASSEATGTASYEQYF.

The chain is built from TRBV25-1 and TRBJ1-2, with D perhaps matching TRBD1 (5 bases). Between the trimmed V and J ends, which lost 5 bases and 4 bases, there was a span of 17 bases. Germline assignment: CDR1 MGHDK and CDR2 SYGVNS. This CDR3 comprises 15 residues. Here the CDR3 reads CASSPRQRTFYGYTF. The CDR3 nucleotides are TGTGCCAGCAGTCCGCGACAGAGAACCTTCTATGGCTACACCTTC.

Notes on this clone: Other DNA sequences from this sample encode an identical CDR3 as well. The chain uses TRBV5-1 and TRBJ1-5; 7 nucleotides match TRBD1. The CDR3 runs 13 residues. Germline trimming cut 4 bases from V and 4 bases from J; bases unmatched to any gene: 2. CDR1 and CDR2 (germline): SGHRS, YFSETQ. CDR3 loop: CASSPTGNQPQHF. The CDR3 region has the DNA TGCGCCAGCAGCCCGACAGGGAATCAGCCCCAGCATTTT.

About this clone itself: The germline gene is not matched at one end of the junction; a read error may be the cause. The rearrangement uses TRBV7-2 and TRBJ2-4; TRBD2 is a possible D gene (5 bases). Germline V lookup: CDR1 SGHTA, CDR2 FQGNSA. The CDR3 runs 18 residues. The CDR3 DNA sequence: TGTGCCAGCAGCTTAGGCGTAAACCGTCTCCTAGCCAAAAACAGTCAGTACTTC. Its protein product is CASSLGVNRLLAKNSQYF.

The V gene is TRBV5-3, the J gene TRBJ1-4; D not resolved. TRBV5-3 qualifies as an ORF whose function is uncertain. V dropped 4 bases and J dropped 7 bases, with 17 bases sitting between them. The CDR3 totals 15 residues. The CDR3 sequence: CARSARLRRLEKLFF. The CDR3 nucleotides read TGTGCCAGAAGCGCCCGTCTACGTAGACTTGAAAAACTGTTTTTT.

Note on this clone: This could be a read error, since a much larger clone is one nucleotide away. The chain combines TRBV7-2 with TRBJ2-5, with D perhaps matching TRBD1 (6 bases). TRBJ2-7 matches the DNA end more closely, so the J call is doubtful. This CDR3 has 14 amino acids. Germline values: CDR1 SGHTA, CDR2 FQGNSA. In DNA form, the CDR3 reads TGTGCCAGCAGCTTTGACAGGTACTCCTACGAGCAGTACTTC. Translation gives CASSFDRYSYEQYF.

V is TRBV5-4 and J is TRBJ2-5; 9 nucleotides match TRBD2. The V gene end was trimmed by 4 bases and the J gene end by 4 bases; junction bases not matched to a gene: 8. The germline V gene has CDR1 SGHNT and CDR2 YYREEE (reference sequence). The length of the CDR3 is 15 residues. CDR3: CASSGGLASRETQYF. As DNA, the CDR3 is TGTGCCAGCAGCGGCGGACTAGCGTCGAGAGAGACCCAGTACTTC.

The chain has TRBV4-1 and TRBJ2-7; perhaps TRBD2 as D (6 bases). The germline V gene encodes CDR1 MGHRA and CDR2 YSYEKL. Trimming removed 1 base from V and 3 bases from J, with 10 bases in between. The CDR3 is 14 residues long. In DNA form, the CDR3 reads TGCGCCAGCAGCCAAGTATCGGGGGACTACGAGCAGTACTTC. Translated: CASSQVSGDYEQYF.

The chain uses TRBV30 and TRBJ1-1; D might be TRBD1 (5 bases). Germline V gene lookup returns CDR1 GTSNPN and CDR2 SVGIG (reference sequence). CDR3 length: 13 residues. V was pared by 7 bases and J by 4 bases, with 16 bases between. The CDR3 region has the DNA TGTGCCTTGGACATCAGGATGGGCACTGAAGCTTTCTTT. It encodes CALDIRMGTEAFF.

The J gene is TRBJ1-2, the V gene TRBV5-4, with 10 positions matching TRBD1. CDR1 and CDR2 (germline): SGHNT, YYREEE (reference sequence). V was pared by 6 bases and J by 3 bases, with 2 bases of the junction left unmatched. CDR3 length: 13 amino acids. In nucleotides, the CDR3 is TGTGCCAGCAAGACAGGGGGCGACTATGGCTACACCTTC. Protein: CASKTGGDYGYTF.

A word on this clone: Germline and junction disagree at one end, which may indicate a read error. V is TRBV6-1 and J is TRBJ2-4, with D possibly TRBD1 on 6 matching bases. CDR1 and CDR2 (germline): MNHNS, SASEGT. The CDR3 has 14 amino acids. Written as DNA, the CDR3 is TGTGCCAGCAGTGAGAGAACCCGGGACAACAAACAGGAGTTC. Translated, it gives CASSERTRDNKQEF.

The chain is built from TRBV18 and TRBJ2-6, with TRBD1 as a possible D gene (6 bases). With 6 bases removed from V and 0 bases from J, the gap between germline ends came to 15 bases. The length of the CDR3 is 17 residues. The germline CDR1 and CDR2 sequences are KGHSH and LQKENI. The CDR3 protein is CASSSRTANSGANVLTF. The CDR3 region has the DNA TGTGCCAGCTCCTCAAGGACAGCAAACTCTGGGGCCAACGTCCTGACTTTC.

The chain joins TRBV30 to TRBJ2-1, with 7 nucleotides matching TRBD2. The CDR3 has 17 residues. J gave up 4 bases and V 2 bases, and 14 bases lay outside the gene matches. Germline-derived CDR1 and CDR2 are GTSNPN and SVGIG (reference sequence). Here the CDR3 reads CAWSTAYSSGTYNEQFF. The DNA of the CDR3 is TGTGCCTGGAGTACCGCGTATTCCAGCGGGACTTACAATGAGCAGTTCTTC.

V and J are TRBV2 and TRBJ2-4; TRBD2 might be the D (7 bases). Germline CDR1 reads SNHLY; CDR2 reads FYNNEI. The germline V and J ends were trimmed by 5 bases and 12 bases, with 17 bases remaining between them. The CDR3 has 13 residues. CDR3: CASSRGGEGSQYF. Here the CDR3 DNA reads TGTGCCAGCAGTCGAGGGGGGGAAGGCAGTCAGTACTTC.

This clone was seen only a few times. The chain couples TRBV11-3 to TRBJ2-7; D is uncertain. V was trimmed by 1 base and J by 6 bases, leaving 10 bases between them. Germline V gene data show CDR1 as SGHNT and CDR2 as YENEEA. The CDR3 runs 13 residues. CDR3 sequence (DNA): TGTGCCAGCAGCTTAGCCGCGAGAGGCGAGCAGTACTTC. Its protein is CASSLAARGEQYF.

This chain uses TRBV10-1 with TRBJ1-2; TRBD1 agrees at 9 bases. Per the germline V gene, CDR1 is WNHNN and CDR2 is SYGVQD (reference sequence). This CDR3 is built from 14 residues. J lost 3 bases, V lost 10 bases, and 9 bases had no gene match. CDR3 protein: CANGTGGVDYGYTF. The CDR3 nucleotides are TGCGCCAATGGTACAGGGGGCGTGGACTATGGCTACACCTTC.

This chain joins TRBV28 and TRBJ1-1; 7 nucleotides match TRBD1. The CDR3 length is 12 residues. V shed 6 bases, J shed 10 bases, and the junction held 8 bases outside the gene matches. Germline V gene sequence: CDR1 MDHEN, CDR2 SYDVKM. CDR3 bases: TGTGCCAGCAGCACCACGACAGGGCGAGCTTTCTTT. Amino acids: CASSTTTGRAFF. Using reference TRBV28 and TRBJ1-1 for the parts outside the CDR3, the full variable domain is DVKVTQSSRYLVKRTGEKVFLECVQDMDHENMFWYRQDPGLGLRLIYFSYDVKMKEKGDIPEGYSVSREKKERFSLILESASTNQTSMYLCASSTTTGRAFFGQGTRLTVV.

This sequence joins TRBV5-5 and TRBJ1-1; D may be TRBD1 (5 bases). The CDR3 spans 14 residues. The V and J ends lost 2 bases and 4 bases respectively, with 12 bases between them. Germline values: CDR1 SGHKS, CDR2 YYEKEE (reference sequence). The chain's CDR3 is CASSFGGGSTEAFF. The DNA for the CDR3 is TGTGCCAGCAGCTTTGGCGGGGGTAGCACTGAAGCTTTCTTT.

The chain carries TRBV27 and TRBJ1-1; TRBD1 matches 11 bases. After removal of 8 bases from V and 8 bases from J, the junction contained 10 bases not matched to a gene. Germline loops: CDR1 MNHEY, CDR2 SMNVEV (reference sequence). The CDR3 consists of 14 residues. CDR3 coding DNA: TGTGCCAGCGTACTAGACCGGGACAGGGGGGAAGCTTTCTTT. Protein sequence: CASVLDRDRGEAFF.

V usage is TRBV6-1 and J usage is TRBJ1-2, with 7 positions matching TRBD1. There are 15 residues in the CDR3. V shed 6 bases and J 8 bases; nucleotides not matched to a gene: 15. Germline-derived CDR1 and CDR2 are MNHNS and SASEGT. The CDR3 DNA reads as TGTGCCAGCAGACGAACGGGACAGCCTTTCTTAGGCTACACCTTC. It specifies CASRRTGQPFLGYTF.

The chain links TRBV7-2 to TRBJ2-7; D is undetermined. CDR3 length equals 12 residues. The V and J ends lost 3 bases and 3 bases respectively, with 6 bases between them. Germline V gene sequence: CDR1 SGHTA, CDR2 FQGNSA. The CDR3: CASSFGRYEQYF. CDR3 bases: TGTGCCAGCAGCTTTGGCCGCTACGAGCAGTACTTC.

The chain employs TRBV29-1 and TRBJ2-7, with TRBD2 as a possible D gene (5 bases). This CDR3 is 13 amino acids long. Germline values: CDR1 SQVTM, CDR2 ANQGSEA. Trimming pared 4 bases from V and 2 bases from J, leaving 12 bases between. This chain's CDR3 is CSVVSGIPYEQYF. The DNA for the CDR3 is TGCAGCGTTGTCAGCGGAATCCCCTACGAGCAGTACTTC.

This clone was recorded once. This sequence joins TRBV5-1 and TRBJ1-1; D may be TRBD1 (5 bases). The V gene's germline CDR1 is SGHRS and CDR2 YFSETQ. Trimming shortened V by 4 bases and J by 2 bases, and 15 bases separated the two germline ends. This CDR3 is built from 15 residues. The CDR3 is CASSTGSEINTEAFF. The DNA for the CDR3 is TGCGCCAGCAGCACAGGCAGCGAGATAAACACTGAAGCTTTCTTT.

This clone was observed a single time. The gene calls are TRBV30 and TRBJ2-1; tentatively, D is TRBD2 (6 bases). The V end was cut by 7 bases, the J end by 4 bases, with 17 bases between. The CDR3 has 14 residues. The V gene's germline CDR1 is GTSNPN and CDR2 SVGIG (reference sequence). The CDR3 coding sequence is TGTGCCTTGCACCCCGGGGGATGGTACAATGAGCAGTTCTTC. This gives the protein CALHPGGWYNEQFF.

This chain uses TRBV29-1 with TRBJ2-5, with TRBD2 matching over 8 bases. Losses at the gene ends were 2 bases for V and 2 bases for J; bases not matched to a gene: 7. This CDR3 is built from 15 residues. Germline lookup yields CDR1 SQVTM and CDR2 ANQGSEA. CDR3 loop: CSVEPAGVDQETQYF. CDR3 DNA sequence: TGCAGCGTTGAACCAGCGGGAGTAGATCAAGAGACCCAGTACTTC.

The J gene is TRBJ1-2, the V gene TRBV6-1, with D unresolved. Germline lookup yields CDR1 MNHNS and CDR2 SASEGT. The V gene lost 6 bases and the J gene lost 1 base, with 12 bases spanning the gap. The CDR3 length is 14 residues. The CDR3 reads CASSPGLINYGYTF. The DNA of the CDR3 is TGTGCCAGCAGCCCGGGTCTCATTAACTATGGCTACACCTTC.

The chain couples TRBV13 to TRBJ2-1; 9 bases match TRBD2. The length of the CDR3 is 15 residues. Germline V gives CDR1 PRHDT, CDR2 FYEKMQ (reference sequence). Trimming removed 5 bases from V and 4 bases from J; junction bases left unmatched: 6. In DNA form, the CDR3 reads TGTGCCAGCAGCCCCCCGACTAGCGGATACAATGAGCAGTTCTTC. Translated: CASSPPTSGYNEQFF.